Below are 13 T cell receptor beta chains sequenced from a single sample in a study of blood T cells in healthy people across ages. For the second PCR, which ran for about 6 to 11 cycles, a sample-barcoded 5' primer and a J-beta primer mix were used. In TCRdb, the 5' RACE reads were re-called with MiXCR into one record per CDR3 protein. The sample includes hundreds of thousands of distinct CDR3 sequences, approximately 67% of them seen just once. Sequenced input: blood. All receptors come from a man younger than 40 in good health.

The V gene is TRBV7-3, the J gene TRBJ2-3, with D possibly called TRBD1 or TRBD2 (5 bases each). This CDR3 is built from 14 residues. Germline V gene sequence: CDR1 SGHTA, CDR2 FQGTGA. V gave up 4 bases and J gave up 7 bases, with 15 bases separating them. CDR3 region: CASSSNRDANTQYF. The CDR3 coding sequence is TGTGCCAGCAGCTCTAATCGGGACGCTAATACGCAGTATTTT. The complete variable domain, with remaining parts taken from reference TRBV7-3 and TRBJ2-3, reads GAGVSQTPSNKVTEKGKYVELRCDPISGHTALYWYRQSLGQGPEFLIYFQGTGAADDSGLPNDRFFAVRPEGSVSTLKIQRTERGDSAVYLCASSSNRDANTQYFGPGTRLTVL.

V gene TRBV9 combines with J gene TRBJ2-7, with a tentative D call TRBD1 (5 bases). Per the germline V gene, CDR1 is SGDLS and CDR2 is YYNGEE. The CDR3 loop spans 18 amino acids. The V end lost 0 bases, the J end lost 0 bases, and 19 bases lay between the germline ends. For the CDR3, the DNA is TGTGCCAGCAGCGTAGAACCAGGGCGTCCAGGGAACTCCTACGAGCAGTACTTC. This gives the protein CASSVEPGRPGNSYEQYF.

The chain combines TRBV4-3 with TRBJ2-7, with a possible D match to TRBD1 (6 bases). This CDR3 has 15 amino acids. Germline V gene data show CDR1 as LGHNA and CDR2 as YSLEER. Deletions cut 1 base from V and 5 bases from J, with 15 bases between. CDR3 residues: CASSQVDRGTDEQYF. Here the CDR3 DNA reads TGCGCCAGCAGCCAAGTAGATAGGGGGACCGACGAGCAGTACTTC.

Concerning this clonotype itself: The junction differs from germline at one of its ends, possibly a read error. The V call is TRBV11-2, the J call TRBJ2-1, with D possibly being TRBD2 (7 bases). Germline V CDR1 and CDR2: SGHAT, FQNNGV. CDR3 length equals 16 residues. CDR3 amino acids: CASSPTLRGGGREQFF. As DNA, the CDR3 is TGTGCCAGCAGCCCAACTCTTAGGGGGGGGGGCCGGGAGCAGTTCTTT.

V usage is TRBV12-3 or TRBV12-4 and J usage is TRBJ2-4, with 11 bases aligning to TRBD2. J gave up 13 bases and V 1 base, and 9 bases lay outside the gene matches. The CDR3 is made up of 15 amino acids. CDR3 sequence (DNA): TGTGCCAGCAGTTTAGGCCTAGCGGGAGGTCAAGAGCAGTACTTC. Its translation is CASSLGLAGGQEQYF.

The V gene is TRBV20-1, the J gene TRBJ2-1; weak D call: TRBD2 (6 bases). The CDR3 extends over 12 amino acids. V was cut by 6 bases and J by 7 bases, with 13 bases left in between. The germline gives CDR1 DFQATT, CDR2 SNEGSKA (reference sequence). This CDR3 is CSATGERNEQFF. The CDR3 region has the DNA TGCAGTGCCACGGGGGAGAGGAATGAGCAGTTCTTC.

The chain is built from TRBV4-3 and TRBJ2-4, with a possible D match to TRBD2 (6 bases). The length of the CDR3 is 16 residues. The germline V gene has CDR1 LGHNA and CDR2 YSLEER. V was trimmed by 0 bases and J by 2 bases, leaving 11 bases between them. CDR3 nucleotide sequence: TGCGCCAGCAGCCAAGACCCCGGGGGAACCAAAAACATTCAGTACTTC. Translating it yields CASSQDPGGTKNIQYF.

This clonotype came up a few times. The chain employs TRBV4-3 and TRBJ1-2; a weak D match, TRBD1 (6 bases). The V end lost 6 bases, the J end lost 2 bases, and 13 bases lay between the germline ends. CDR1 is LGHNA, CDR2 YSLEER, per germline. The CDR3 runs 14 residues. For the CDR3, the DNA is TGCGCCAGCAGTCGTCCGGGGGCCAACTATGGCTACACCTTC. Translated: CASSRPGANYGYTF.

The V and J genes are TRBV5-1 and TRBJ2-1, with 10 bases identical to TRBD2. V shed 2 bases, J shed 0 bases, and the junction held 2 bases outside the gene matches. Looked up from germline, CDR1 is SGHRS and CDR2 is YFSETQ. This CDR3 has 16 residues. The CDR3 nucleotides are TGCGCCAGCAGCTTTTCTAGCGGGAGCTCCTACAATGAGCAGTTCTTC. Its translation: CASSFSSGSSYNEQFF.

The chain couples TRBV7-2 to TRBJ2-4; 7 bases are shared with TRBD1. The end of the DNA is better explained by TRBJ2-7, so the J call may be wrong. From germline, CDR1 is SGHTA and CDR2 FQGNSA. This CDR3 spans 15 amino acids. CDR3: CASSASGTVSLEQYF. The CDR3 DNA reads TGTGCCAGCAGTGCATCCGGGACAGTCTCTCTCGAGCAGTACTTC.

The chain couples TRBV9 to TRBJ2-7; D might be TRBD1 (6 bases). The V gene's germline CDR1 is SGDLS and CDR2 YYNGEE. Trimming stripped 4 bases from V and 4 bases from J, with 18 bases between. There are 15 residues in the CDR3. DNA for the CDR3: TGTGCCAGCAGCCCAACACCGGGACACCCTTACGAGCAGTACTTC. This sequence encodes CASSPTPGHPYEQYF.

This chain joins TRBV29-1 and TRBJ1-6; TRBD1 might be the D (6 bases). The ends were cut back, 1 base at V and 0 bases at J, with 22 bases in the middle. Germline lookup yields CDR1 SQVTM and CDR2 ANQGSEA. The CDR3 is 20 residues long. CDR3 nucleotide sequence: TGCAGCGTTGAAGCGTGGGTCACGGGACACACAAGCTCCTATAATTCACCCCTCCACTTT. The encoded protein is CSVEAWVTGHTSSYNSPLHF. Combining the CDR3 with reference TRBV29-1 and TRBJ1-6 gives the whole variable domain SAVISQKPSRDICQRGTSLTIQCQVDSQVTMMFWYRQQPGQSLTLIATANQGSEATYESGFVIDKFPISRPNLTFSTLTVSNMSPEDSSIYLCSVEAWVTGHTSSYNSPLHFGNGTRLTVT.

The chain joins TRBV7-2 to TRBJ2-5; D not certain. From germline, CDR1 is SGHTA and CDR2 FQGNSA. The ends were cut back, 1 base at V and 10 bases at J, with 7 bases in the middle. The CDR3 is 11 residues long. CDR3 amino acids: CASSLGVDQYF. CDR3 sequence (DNA): TGTGCCAGCAGCTTAGGAGTGGACCAGTACTTC.